One and the same sample provided the 21 T cell receptor beta chains below, sequenced in a study of shared clonotypes between healthy human individuals. The assay was immunoSEQ multiplex PCR, and TCRdb's table has in-frame clones only and misses some. The table lists over 850,000 clones, 78% of them singletons, with roughly 0.65% in the top ten. The sequenced material came from memory CD4+ T cells from PBMCs. Noted subset: CD45RA-negative fraction. These receptors were taken from a man aged 18 to 29 in good health. Some clones in this sample may be carry-over from other donors' samples.

The chain carries TRBV5-4 and TRBJ2-7, with 7 bases lining up with TRBD2. The CDR3 length is 15 residues. The V gene's germline CDR1 is SGHNT and CDR2 YYREEE (reference sequence). V dropped 0 bases and J dropped 4; count of bases not matched to a gene: 7. The CDR3 loop reads CASSLDLAVIYEQYF. The CDR3 DNA follows: TGTGCCAGCAGCTTGGATCTAGCGGTTATATACGAGCAGTACTTC. Full variable domain (missing parts from reference TRBV5-4 and TRBJ2-7): ETGVTQSPTHLIKTRGQQVTLRCSSQSGHNTVSWYQQALGQGPQFIFQYYREEENGRGNFPPRFSGLQFPNYSSELNVNALELDDSALYLCASSLDLAVIYEQYFGPGTRLTVT.

This rearrangement joins TRBV18 to TRBJ2-6; 10 nucleotides line up with TRBD1. The V gene end was trimmed by 6 bases and the J gene end by 4 bases; junction bases not matched to a gene: 6. This CDR3 spans 16 amino acids. CDR1 is KGHSH and CDR2 is LQKENI in the germline V gene. The DNA of the CDR3 is TGTGCCAGCTCCCCGGGGACAGGGGCCGGGGCCAACGTCCTGACTTTC. Its translation: CASSPGTGAGANVLTF.

On this clone itself: A much larger clone differs by one base, so this may be a read error. The chain carries TRBV15 and TRBJ2-5; no clear D. Germline CDR1 is LNHNV and CDR2 is YYDKDF (reference sequence). This CDR3 comprises 16 residues. The V and J ends lost 8 bases and 0 bases respectively, with 19 bases between them. This CDR3 reads CATGEGHLKYQETQYF. The CDR3 DNA reads TGTGCCACCGGGGAAGGCCATCTAAAGTACCAAGAGACCCAGTACTTC.

The chain couples TRBV5-6 to TRBJ2-1, with TRBD2 matching 9 bases. Germline V gene data show CDR1 as SGHDT and CDR2 as YYEEEE. The V and J ends lost 4 bases and 3 bases, in that order; junction bases with no gene match: 8. The CDR3 extends over 16 amino acids. This CDR3 reads CASSIGAGGYYNEQFF. CDR3 coding DNA: TGTGCCAGCAGCATCGGGGCGGGAGGGTACTACAATGAGCAGTTCTTC.

The gene calls are TRBV6-5 and TRBJ2-1; D tentatively fits TRBD1 or TRBD2 (5 bases each). The V end was cut by 5 bases, the J end by 7 bases, with 18 bases between. Per germline, CDR1 MNHEY and CDR2 SVGAGI. CDR3 size: 15 residues. The chain's CDR3 is CASSIRDGKKNEQFF. CDR3 DNA sequence: TGTGCCAGCAGTATCAGGGACGGTAAAAAGAATGAGCAGTTCTTC.

This chain joins TRBV7-3 and TRBJ2-5; D perhaps matches TRBD2 (6 bases). Germline lookup yields CDR1 SGHTA and CDR2 FQGTGA. This CDR3 has 14 amino acids. Trimming cost V 0 bases and J 4 bases, with 9 bases left between them. CDR3 amino acids: CASSLTGSTETQYF. CDR3 DNA sequence: TGTGCCAGCAGCTTAACCGGGAGCACAGAGACCCAGTACTTC.

This clone turned up a few times. The chain uses TRBV6-6 and TRBJ2-7, with D perhaps assigned TRBD1 or TRBD2 (6 bases each). The V gene's germline CDR1 is MNHNY and CDR2 SVGAGI (reference sequence). CDR3 size: 15 residues. Trimming removed 5 bases at V and 12 bases at J, with 26 bases between. The CDR3 coding sequence is TGTGCCAGCAGTCCCCTCGGGAGAATGAAAGGGGGGCTGTACTTC. It translates to CASSPLGRMKGGLYF.

J is TRBJ2-1 and V is TRBV9; TRBD2 aligns across 7 bases. The V segment lost 4 bases and the J segment 9 bases; nucleotides outside the gene matches: 10. Germline V gene sequence: CDR1 SGDLS, CDR2 YYNGEE. The CDR3 totals 14 residues. The CDR3 DNA sequence: TGTGCCAGCAGCTCGTTCGGGGGGAATGGTGAGCAGTTCTTC. This codes for CASSSFGGNGEQFF. Full variable domain (rest looked up from reference TRBV9 and TRBJ2-1): DSGVTQTPKHLITATGQRVTLRCSPRSGDLSVYWYQQSLDQGLQFLIQYYNGEERAKGNILERFSAQQFPDLHSELNLSSLELGDSALYFCASSSFGGNGEQFFGPGTRLTVL.

This chain connects TRBV20-1 to TRBJ2-7; D is unresolved. Germline lookup yields CDR1 DFQATT and CDR2 SNEGSKA (reference sequence). V dropped 6 bases and J dropped 6 bases, with 12 bases sitting between them. The CDR3 extends over 11 amino acids. CDR3 amino acids: CSASALTEQYF. CDR3 in DNA: TGCAGTGCGTCAGCCTTGACCGAGCAGTACTTC.

V is TRBV5-1 and J is TRBJ2-7, with D possibly being TRBD1 or TRBD2 (5 bases each). CDR3 size: 14 residues. Germline V CDR1 and CDR2: SGHRS, YFSETQ. Trimming stripped 2 bases from V and 4 bases from J, with 13 bases between. The CDR3 spells CASSFGTQKYEQYF. The CDR3 region has the DNA TGCGCCAGCAGCTTTGGGACCCAAAAATACGAGCAGTACTTC.

The CDR3 nucleotides are TGTGCCAGCAGCCCGGGACAGACTTCGCTCGAGCAGTACTTC. Its protein is CASSPGQTSLEQYF. This chain links TRBV7-7 with TRBJ2-7; 7 positions agree with TRBD1. Germline assignment: CDR1 SSHAT and CDR2 FNYEAQ (reference sequence). V trimming: 5 bases; J trimming: 6 bases; junction bases outside the gene matches: 10. The CDR3 runs to 14 residues.

The chain links TRBV5-1 to TRBJ1-5; D remains ambiguous. Germline CDR1 and CDR2: SGHRS and YFSETQ. There are 15 residues in the CDR3. V lost 0 bases to trimming and J lost 3 bases, with 10 bases between them. CDR3 sequence: CASSLGPEDNQPQHF. In DNA, the CDR3 is TGCGCCAGCAGCTTGGGGCCTGAAGACAATCAGCCCCAGCATTTT.

The rearrangement joins TRBV5-4 to TRBJ2-1; 7 bases align to TRBD2. CDR3 length: 13 residues. CDR1 and CDR2 from the germline V gene are SGHNT and YYREEE (reference sequence). Unmatched junction bases numbered 8, after V lost 10 bases and J lost 4 bases. This CDR3 is CASGRERYNEQFF. CDR3 DNA sequence: TGTGCCTCCGGGCGGGAGAGGTACAATGAGCAGTTCTTC.

The V gene is TRBV4-2, the J gene TRBJ1-3; TRBD1 matches 7 bases. This CDR3 has 16 amino acids. CDR1 and CDR2 from the germline V gene are LGHNA and YNFKEQ. V shed 5 bases, J shed 0 bases, and the junction held 7 bases outside the gene matches. In DNA, the CDR3 is TGTGCCAGCAGCGCCCGGGACAGTTTCTCTGGAAACACCATATATTTT. Amino acids: CASSARDSFSGNTIYF.

The V call is TRBV29-1, the J call TRBJ2-3; 8 nucleotides line up with TRBD1. There are 14 residues in the CDR3. Germline CDR1 SQVTM, CDR2 ANQGSEA. The CDR3 here is CITSGGPSTDTQYF. The CDR3 DNA sequence: TGCATAACCTCAGGGGGCCCTAGCACAGATACGCAGTATTTT.

This clone was seen many times. The V gene is TRBV2, the J gene TRBJ1-5; D uncertain. Per the germline V gene, CDR1 is SNHLY and CDR2 is FYNNEI. Trimming cost V 6 bases and J 4 bases, with 7 bases left between them. The CDR3 runs 12 residues. This CDR3 reads CASSAQNQPQHF. The CDR3 DNA sequence: TGTGCCAGCAGCGCGCAGAATCAGCCCCAGCATTTT. Full variable domain (remainder filled in from reference TRBV2 and TRBJ1-5): EPEVTQTPSHQVTQMGQEVILRCVPISNHLYFYWYRQILGQKVEFLVSFYNNEISEKSEIFDDQFSVERPDGSNFTLKIRSTKLEDSAMYFCASSAQNQPQHFGDGTRLSIL.

This clone was recorded a few times. The J gene is TRBJ2-3, the V gene TRBV7-3; tentative D call: TRBD2 (5 bases). V was clipped by 2 bases and J by 2 bases, with 8 bases between them. Germline CDR1 reads SGHTA; CDR2 reads FQGTGA. This CDR3 is 14 amino acids long. CDR3 in amino acids: CASSLARATDTQYF. CDR3 DNA: TGTGCCAGCAGCTTAGCGCGGGCCACAGATACGCAGTATTTT.

The rearrangement links TRBV2 to TRBJ2-7; 8 bases fit TRBD1. After removal of 6 bases from V and 3 bases from J, the junction contained 10 bases not matched to a gene. Looked up from germline, CDR1 is SNHLY and CDR2 is FYNNEI. There are 15 residues in the CDR3. CDR3 residues: CASSGGDTGGYEQYF. DNA of the CDR3: TGTGCCAGCAGCGGTGGAGATACAGGGGGCTACGAGCAGTACTTC. Complete variable domain (other parts from reference TRBV2 and TRBJ2-7): EPEVTQTPSHQVTQMGQEVILRCVPISNHLYFYWYRQILGQKVEFLVSFYNNEISEKSEIFDDQFSVERPDGSNFTLKIRSTKLEDSAMYFCASSGGDTGGYEQYFGPGTRLTVT.

The chain employs TRBV28 and TRBJ2-7; no reliable D call. From germline, CDR1 is MDHEN and CDR2 SYDVKM. V lost 6 bases and J lost 4, with 10 bases in between. The CDR3 has 12 amino acids. The DNA of the CDR3 is TGTGCCAGCAGAAGTGAATCTTACGAGCAGTACTTC. Translation gives CASRSESYEQYF.

The rearrangement joins TRBV14 to TRBJ2-7; 13 nucleotides agree with TRBD2. Germline lookup yields CDR1 SGHDN and CDR2 FVKESK. V lost 1 base to trimming and J lost 5 bases; unmatched junction nucleotides: 5. The length of the CDR3 is 16 residues. The CDR3 spells CASSQGRLAGGNEQYF. CDR3 sequence (DNA): TGTGCCAGCAGCCAAGGCAGACTAGCGGGAGGTAACGAGCAGTACTTC.

This clone was recorded once. This sequence joins TRBV28 and TRBJ2-5; D is unclear. Deletions cut 7 bases from V and 6 bases from J, with 12 bases between. The CDR3 has 12 amino acids. Germline V gene sequence: CDR1 MDHEN, CDR2 SYDVKM. The CDR3 spells CASKNPAQTQYF. CDR3 bases: TGTGCCAGCAAAAACCCTGCGCAGACCCAGTACTTC.